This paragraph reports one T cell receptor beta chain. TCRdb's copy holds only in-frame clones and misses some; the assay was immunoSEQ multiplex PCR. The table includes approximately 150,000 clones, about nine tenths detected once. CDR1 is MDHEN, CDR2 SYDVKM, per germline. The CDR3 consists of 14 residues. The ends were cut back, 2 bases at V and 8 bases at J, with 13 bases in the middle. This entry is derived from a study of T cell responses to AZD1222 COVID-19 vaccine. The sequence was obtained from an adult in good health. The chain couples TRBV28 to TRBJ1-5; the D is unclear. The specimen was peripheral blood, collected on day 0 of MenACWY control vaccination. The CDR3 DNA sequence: TGTGCCAGCAGTTTAAGAAGGTCTGGTAAGCCCCAGCATTTT. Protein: CASSLRRSGKPQHF.